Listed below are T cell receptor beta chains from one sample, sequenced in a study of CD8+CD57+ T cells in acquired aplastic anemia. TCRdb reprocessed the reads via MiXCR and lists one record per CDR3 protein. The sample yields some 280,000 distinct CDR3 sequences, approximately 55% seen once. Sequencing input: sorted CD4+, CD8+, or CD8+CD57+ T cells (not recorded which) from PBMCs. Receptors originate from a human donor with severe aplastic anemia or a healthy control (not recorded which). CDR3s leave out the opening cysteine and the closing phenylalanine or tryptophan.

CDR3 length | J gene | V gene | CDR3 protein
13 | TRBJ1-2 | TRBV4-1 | ASSQDEAGRYGYT
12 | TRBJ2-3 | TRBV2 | ASSEGRGQDTQY
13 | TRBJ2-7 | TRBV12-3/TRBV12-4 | ASSLDWRDSLEQY
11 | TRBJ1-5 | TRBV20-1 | SARGGANQPQH
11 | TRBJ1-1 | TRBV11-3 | ASSLGQGGLAF
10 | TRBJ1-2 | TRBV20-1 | SASHRTGVHT
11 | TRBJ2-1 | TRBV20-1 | SGDRGGYNEQF
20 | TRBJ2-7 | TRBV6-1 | ASSLTGSGNTIYFGEGSWQY
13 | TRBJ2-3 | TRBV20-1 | SPLGGLAVLDTQY
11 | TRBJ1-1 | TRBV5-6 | ASSLGAGAEAF
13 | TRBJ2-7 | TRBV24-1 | ANLLAGSGDYEQY
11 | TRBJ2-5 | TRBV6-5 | ASSYRSQETQY
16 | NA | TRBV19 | ASSIAVRYGRSSYEQY
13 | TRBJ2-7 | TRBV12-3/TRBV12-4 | ASRPGPLSSSEQY
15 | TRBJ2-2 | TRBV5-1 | ASSVARDEQYFGELF
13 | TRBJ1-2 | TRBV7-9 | ASSLGQGPNYGYS
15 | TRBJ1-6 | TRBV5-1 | ASSLEVGRVSNSPLH
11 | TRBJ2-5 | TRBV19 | ASSATGEETQY